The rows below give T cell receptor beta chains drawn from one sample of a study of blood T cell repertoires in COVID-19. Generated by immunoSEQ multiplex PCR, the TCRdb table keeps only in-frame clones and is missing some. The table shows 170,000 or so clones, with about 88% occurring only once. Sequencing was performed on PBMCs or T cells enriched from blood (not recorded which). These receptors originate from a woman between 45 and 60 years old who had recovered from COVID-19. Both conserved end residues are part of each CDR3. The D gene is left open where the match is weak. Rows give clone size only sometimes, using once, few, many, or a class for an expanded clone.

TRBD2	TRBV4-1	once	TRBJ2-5	CASSQDLLTSGTQETQYF	TGCGCCAGCAGCCAAGATCTTCTTACTAGCGGGACCCAAGAGACCCAGTACTTC
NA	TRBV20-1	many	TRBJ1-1	CSASNPFSGDTEAFF	TGCAGTGCTAGTAACCCGTTTTCGGGGGACACTGAAGCTTTCTTT
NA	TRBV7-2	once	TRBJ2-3	CASSFQGTISTDTQYF	TGTGCCAGCAGTTTCCAGGGTACCATCAGCACAGATACGCAGTATTTT
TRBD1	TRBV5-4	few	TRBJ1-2	CASRLGGQGVANGYTF	TGTGCCAGCAGATTGGGGGGACAGGGAGTTGCTAATGGCTACACCTTC
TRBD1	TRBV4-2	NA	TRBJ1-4	CASSQETGALPNEKLFF	TGTGCCAGCAGCCAAGAGACAGGGGCGCTACCTAATGAAAAACTGTTTTTT
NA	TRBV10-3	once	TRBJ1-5	CAISERGINQPQHF	TGTGCCATCAGTGAGAGGGGTATCAATCAGCCCCAGCATTTT
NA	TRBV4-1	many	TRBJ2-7	CASSQLVSYEQYF	TGCGCCAGCAGCCAACTTGTCTCCTACGAGCAGTACTTC
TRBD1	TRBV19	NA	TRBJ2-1	CASRTTGEYNEQFF	TGTGCCAGTAGGACCACAGGGGAATACAATGAGCAGTTCTTC
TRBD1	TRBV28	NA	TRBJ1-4	CASSLVGGTGREKLFF	TGTGCCAGCAGTTTAGTTGGAGGGACAGGGAGGGAAAAACTGTTTTTT
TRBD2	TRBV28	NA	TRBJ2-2	CASSSPGTRGAGELFF	TGTGCCAGCAGTTCCCCCGGGACTAGGGGCGCCGGGGAGCTGTTTTTT
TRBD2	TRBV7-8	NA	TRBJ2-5	CASSFSGMVETQYF	TGTGCCAGCAGCTTTAGCGGGATGGTAGAGACCCAGTACTTC
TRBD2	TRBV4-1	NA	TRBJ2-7	CASSQRLAGDYEQYF	TGCGCCAGCAGCCAACGACTAGCGGGGGACTACGAGCAGTACTTC
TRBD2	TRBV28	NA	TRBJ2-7	CASSGTSGDNYEQYF	TGTGCCAGCAGTGGGACTAGCGGGGATAACTACGAGCAGTACTTC
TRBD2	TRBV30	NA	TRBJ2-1	CAWSKGGLRLAGGPSSHNEQFF	TGTGCCTGGAGTAAAGGGGGACTGCGACTAGCGGGAGGGCCTAGTTCCCATAATGAGCAGTTCTTC
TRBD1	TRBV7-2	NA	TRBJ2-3	CASSFGTVDTQYF	TGTGCCAGCAGCTTTGGGACAGTCGATACGCAGTATTTT
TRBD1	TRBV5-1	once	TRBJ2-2	CASSSGDRRSGELFF	TGCGCCAGCAGCTCGGGGGACAGGCGTTCCGGGGAGCTGTTTTTT
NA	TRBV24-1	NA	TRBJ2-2	CATSDTWETGELFF	TGTGCCACCAGTGATACGTGGGAGACCGGGGAGCTGTTTTTT